Each of the 5 T cell receptor beta chains below was sequenced from the same sample in a study of blood T cell repertoires in COVID-19. Assay used: immunoSEQ multiplex PCR; TCRdb lists only in-frame clones, some missing. The sample includes tens of thousands of clones, 70% to 90% seen only once; the top ten take over 15%. Material: peripheral blood. The source is an elderly woman with acute or convalescent COVID-19.

The gene calls are TRBV7-9 and TRBJ2-1, with D possibly being TRBD2 (6 bases). The CDR3 runs 15 residues. Trimming took 3 bases from V and 2 from J, leaving 11 bases between them. Germline-derived CDR1 and CDR2 are SEHNR and FQNEAQ (reference sequence). DNA for the CDR3: TGTGCCAGCAGCTTCGGGAGTACCACCTACAATGAGCAGTTCTTC. This sequence encodes CASSFGSTTYNEQFF.

The chain couples TRBV29-1 to TRBJ1-2, with a possible D match to TRBD1 (6 bases). The V end was cut by 0 bases, the J end by 5 bases, with 10 bases between. Per the germline V gene, CDR1 is SQVTM and CDR2 is ANQGSEA. The CDR3 is 13 residues long. The CDR3 region is CSVEDVRGYGYTF. Written as DNA, the CDR3 is TGCAGCGTTGAAGATGTCAGGGGTTATGGCTACACCTTC.

J is TRBJ1-2 and V is TRBV6-5; 8 nucleotides agree with TRBD1. Germline lookup yields CDR1 MNHEY and CDR2 SVGAGI. The V and J ends lost 5 bases and 1 base, in that order; junction bases with no gene match: 6. CDR3 length: 15 amino acids. CDR3 bases: TGTGCCAGCAGTCAAATAGGACAGGGTAACTATGGCTACACCTTC. Translation: CASSQIGQGNYGYTF.

The chain couples TRBV3-1 (or the pseudogene TRBV3-2) to TRBJ2-2, with TRBD1 identical over 7 bases. The V and J ends lost 4 bases and 5 bases, in that order; junction bases with no gene match: 1. Germline CDR1 and CDR2: LGHDT and YNNKEL (reference sequence). This CDR3 has 13 amino acids. CDR3 DNA: TGTGCCAGCAGCCCAGGGGGTACCGGGGAGCTGTTTTTT. This codes for CASSPGGTGELFF.

The gene calls are TRBV19 and TRBJ1-2; D unclear. The CDR3 contains 13 residues. Trimming left V 8 bases short and J 2 bases short, with 12 bases between. Germline V gives CDR1 LNHDA, CDR2 SQIVND (reference sequence). The CDR3 here is CASGEHRNYGYTF. CDR3 coding DNA: TGTGCCAGTGGCGAACACAGAAACTATGGCTACACCTTC.